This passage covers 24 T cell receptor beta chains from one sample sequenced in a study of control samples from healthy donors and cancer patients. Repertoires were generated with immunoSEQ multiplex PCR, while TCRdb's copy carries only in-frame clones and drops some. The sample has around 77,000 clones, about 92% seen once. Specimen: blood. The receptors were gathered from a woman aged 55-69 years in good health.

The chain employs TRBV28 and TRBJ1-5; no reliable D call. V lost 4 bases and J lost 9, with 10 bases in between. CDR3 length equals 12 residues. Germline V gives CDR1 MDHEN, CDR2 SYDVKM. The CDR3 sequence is CASSSMDRPQHF. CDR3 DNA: TGTGCCAGCAGTTCTATGGACCGGCCCCAGCATTTT.

CDR3 loop: CASSEALQGAIGQPQHF. Here the CDR3 DNA reads TGTGCCAGCAGTGAAGCCCTACAGGGGGCTATAGGTCAGCCCCAGCATTTT. V and J are TRBV6-1 and TRBJ1-5, with 9 bases lining up with TRBD1. This CDR3 contains 17 residues. Per germline, CDR1 MNHNS and CDR2 SASEGT. V gave up 0 bases and J gave up 6 bases; unmatched junction bases: 9.

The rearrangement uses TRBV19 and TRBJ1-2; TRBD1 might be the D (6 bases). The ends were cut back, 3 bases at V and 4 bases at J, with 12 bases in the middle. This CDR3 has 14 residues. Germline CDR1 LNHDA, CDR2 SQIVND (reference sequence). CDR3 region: CASSISTGFYGYTF. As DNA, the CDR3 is TGTGCCAGTAGTATCTCCACAGGGTTCTATGGCTACACCTTC. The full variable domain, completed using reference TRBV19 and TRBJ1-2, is DGGITQSPKYLFRKEGQNVTLSCEQNLNHDAMYWYRQDPGQGLRLIYYSQIVNDFQKGDIAEGYSVSREKKESFPLTVTSAQKNPTAFYLCASSISTGFYGYTFGSGTRLTVV.

Written as DNA, the CDR3 is TGTGCCAGCAGTTCCCCGGGGAGCTCCTACGAGCAGTACTTC. It encodes CASSSPGSSYEQYF. The chain combines TRBV28 with TRBJ2-7; D perhaps matches TRBD2 (5 bases). The CDR3 runs to 14 residues. Germline V gene lookup returns CDR1 MDHEN and CDR2 SYDVKM. V was clipped by 4 bases and J by 0 bases, with 10 bases between them.

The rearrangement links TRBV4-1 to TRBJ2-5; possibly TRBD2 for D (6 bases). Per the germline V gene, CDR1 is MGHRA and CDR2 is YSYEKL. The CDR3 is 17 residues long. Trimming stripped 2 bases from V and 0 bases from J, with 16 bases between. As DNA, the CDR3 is TGCGCCAGCAGCCAATATGGGATGTTAGCGGACCAAGAGACCCAGTACTTC. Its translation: CASSQYGMLADQETQYF.

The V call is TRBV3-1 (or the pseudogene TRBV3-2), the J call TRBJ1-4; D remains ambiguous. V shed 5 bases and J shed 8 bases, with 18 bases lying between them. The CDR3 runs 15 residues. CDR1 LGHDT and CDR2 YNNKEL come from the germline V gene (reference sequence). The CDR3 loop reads CASSDEKADGEKLFF. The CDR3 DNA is TGTGCCAGCAGCGATGAAAAGGCTGACGGGGAAAAACTGTTTTTT.

Here the CDR3 reads CASMMRVMNTEAFF. CDR3 coding DNA: TGTGCCAGCATGATGCGGGTGATGAACACTGAAGCTTTCTTT. The V and J genes are TRBV6-5 and TRBJ1-1; D gene unclear. CDR3 length: 14 amino acids. Trimming left V 7 bases short and J 0 bases short, with 12 bases between. CDR1 MNHEY and CDR2 SVGAGI come from the germline V gene.

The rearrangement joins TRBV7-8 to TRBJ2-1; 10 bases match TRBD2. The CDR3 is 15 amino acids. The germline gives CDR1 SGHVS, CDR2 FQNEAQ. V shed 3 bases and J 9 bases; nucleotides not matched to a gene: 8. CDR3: CASSFLAGAPGEQFF. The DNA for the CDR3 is TGTGCCAGCAGCTTCCTAGCGGGAGCCCCTGGTGAGCAGTTCTTC.

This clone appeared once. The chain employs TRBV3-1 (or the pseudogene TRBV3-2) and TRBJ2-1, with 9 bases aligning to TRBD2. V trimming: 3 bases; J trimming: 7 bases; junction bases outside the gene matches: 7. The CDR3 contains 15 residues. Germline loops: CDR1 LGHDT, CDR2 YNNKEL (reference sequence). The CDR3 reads CASSHWAGGVNEQFF. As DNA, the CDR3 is TGTGCCAGCAGCCACTGGGCGGGAGGGGTAAATGAGCAGTTCTTC.

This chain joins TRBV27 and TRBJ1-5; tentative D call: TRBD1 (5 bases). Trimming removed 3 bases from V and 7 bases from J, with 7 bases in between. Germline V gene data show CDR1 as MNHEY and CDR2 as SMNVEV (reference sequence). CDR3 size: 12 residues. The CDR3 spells CASSFWGQPQHF. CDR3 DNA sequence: TGTGCCAGCAGTTTCTGGGGGCAGCCCCAGCATTTT.

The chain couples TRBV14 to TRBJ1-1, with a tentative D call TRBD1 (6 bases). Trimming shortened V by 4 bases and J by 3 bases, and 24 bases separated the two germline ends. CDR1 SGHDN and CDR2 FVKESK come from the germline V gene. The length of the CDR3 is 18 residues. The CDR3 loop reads CASSPAQGPPFGHTEAFF. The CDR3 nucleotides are TGTGCCAGCAGCCCAGCCCAGGGGCCACCCTTCGGGCACACTGAAGCTTTCTTT.

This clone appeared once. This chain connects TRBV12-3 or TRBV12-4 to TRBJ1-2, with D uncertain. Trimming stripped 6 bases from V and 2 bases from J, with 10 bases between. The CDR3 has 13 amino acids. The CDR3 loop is CASRDQENYGYTF. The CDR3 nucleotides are TGTGCCAGCAGAGACCAGGAGAACTATGGCTACACCTTC.

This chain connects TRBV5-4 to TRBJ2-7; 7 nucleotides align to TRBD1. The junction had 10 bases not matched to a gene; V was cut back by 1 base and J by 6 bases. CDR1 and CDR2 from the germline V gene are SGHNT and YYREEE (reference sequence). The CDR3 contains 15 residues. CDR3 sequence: CASSLWAKGAAEQYF. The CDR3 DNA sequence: TGTGCCAGCAGCTTGTGGGCGAAGGGGGCGGCCGAGCAGTACTTC.

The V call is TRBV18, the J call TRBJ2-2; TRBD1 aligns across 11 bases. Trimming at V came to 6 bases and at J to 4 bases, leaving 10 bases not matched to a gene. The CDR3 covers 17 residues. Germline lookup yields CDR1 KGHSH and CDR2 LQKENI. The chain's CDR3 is CASSPPSGTGGTGELFF. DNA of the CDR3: TGTGCCAGCTCCCCGCCTTCCGGGACAGGGGGCACCGGGGAGCTGTTTTTT.

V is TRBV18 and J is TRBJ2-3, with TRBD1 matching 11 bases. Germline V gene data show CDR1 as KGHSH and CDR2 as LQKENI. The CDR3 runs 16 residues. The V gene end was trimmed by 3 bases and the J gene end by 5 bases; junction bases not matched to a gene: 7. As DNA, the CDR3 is TGTGCCAGCTCACCCACCGGGACAGGGGGTAGAGATACGCAGTATTTT. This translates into CASSPTGTGGRDTQYF.

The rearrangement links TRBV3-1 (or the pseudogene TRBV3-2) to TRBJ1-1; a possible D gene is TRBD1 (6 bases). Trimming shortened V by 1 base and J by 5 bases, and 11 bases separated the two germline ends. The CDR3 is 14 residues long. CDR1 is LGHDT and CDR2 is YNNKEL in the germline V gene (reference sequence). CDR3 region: CASSQGTRGTEAFF. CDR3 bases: TGTGCCAGCAGCCAAGGGACCAGGGGAACTGAAGCTTTCTTT.

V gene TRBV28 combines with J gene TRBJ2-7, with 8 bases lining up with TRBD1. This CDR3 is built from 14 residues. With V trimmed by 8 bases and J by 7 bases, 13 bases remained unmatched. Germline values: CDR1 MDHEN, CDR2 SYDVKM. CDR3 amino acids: CASQPGQALGEQYF. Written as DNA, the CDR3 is TGTGCCAGCCAACCGGGACAGGCTCTAGGGGAGCAGTACTTC.

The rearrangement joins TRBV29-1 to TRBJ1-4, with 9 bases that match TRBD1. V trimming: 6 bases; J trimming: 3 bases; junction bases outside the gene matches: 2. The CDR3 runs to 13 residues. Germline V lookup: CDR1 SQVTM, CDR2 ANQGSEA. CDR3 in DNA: TGCAGCGTCGGACAGGGGCCTAATGAAAAACTGTTTTTT. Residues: CSVGQGPNEKLFF. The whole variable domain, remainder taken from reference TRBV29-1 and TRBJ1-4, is SAVISQKPSRDICQRGTSLTIQCQVDSQVTMMFWYRQQPGQSLTLIATANQGSEATYESGFVIDKFPISRPNLTFSTLTVSNMSPEDSSIYLCSVGQGPNEKLFFGSGTQLSVL.

The CDR3 here is CAISGTPGTKAEKLFF. The CDR3 nucleotides read TGTGCCATCAGTGGGACCCCGGGAACTAAAGCGGAAAAACTGTTTTTT. V usage is TRBV10-3 and J usage is TRBJ1-4; D unclear. Germline assignment: CDR1 ENHRY and CDR2 SYGVKD. The CDR3 has 16 amino acids. The V end was cut by 4 bases, the J end by 8 bases, with 20 bases between.

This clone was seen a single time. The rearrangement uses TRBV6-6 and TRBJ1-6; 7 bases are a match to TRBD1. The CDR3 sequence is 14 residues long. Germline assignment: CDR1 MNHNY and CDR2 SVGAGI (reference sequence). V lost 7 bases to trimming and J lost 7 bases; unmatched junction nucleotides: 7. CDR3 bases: TGTGCCAGCATCAGGGACAGCCACAATTCACCCCTCCACTTT. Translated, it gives CASIRDSHNSPLHF.

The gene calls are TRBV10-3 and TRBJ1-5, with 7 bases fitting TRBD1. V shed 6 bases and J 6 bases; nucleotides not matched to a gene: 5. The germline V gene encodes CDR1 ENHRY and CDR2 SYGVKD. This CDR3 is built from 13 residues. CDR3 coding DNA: TGTGCCATCAGGGGGACAGACCGTCAGCCCCAGCATTTT. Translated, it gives CAIRGTDRQPQHF.

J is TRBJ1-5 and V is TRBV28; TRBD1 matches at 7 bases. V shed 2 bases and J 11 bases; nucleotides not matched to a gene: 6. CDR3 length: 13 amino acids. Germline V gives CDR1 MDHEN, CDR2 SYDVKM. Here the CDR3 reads CASSLRDSLTQHF. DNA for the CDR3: TGTGCCAGCAGTTTAAGGGACAGCCTGACCCAGCATTTT.

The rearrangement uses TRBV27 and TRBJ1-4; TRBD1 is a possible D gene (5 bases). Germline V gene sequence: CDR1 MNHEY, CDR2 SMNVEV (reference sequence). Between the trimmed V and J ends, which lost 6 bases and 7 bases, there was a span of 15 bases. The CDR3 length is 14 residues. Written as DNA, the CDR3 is TGTGCCAGCAGACCGTGGGCGGGGGGTGAAAAACTGTTTTTT. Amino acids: CASRPWAGGEKLFF. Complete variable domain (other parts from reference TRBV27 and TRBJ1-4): EAQVTQNPRYLITVTGKKLTVTCSQNMNHEYMSWYRQDPGLGLRQIYYSMNVEVTDKGDVPEGYKVSRKEKRNFPLILESPSPNQTSLYFCASRPWAGGEKLFFGSGTQLSVL.

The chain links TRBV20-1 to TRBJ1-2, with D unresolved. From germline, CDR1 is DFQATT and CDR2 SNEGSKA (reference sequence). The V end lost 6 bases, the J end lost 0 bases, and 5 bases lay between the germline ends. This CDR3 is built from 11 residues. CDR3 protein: CSAQANYGYTF. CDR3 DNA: TGCAGTGCCCAAGCTAACTATGGCTACACCTTC.